A selection of T cell receptor beta chains follows, all from one sample in a study of cytomegalovirus exposure and HLA in healthy donors. The data were produced by immunoSEQ multiplex PCR, yet TCRdb's version contains in-frame clones alone and is incomplete. The sample shows hundreds of thousands of clones, roughly nine tenths of them seen only once. Sequences were obtained from PBMCs. The source is a man aged 18-30 years in good health and CMV-seropositive. Both conserved end residues are part of each CDR3. D genes are given only for firm matches. Expanded clones get a size class; other rows say once, few or many, or leave the size out.

>NA|TRBV6-6|TRBJ2-1|once
CASRPGRLSYNEQFF
TGTGCCAGCAGACCGGGGCGCCTGTCCTACAATGAGCAGTTCTTC
>NA|TRBV30|TRBJ2-1|NA
CAWSVHSGYNEQFF
TGTGCCTGGAGTGTACACTCGGGCTACAATGAGCAGTTCTTC
>TRBD1|TRBV28|TRBJ1-5|few
CASSTIRTGFGQHF
TGTGCCAGCAGCACGATCCGGACAGGGTTTGGCCAGCATTTT
>NA|TRBV6-1|TRBJ1-1|NA
CASRRQLSDTEAFF
TGTGCCAGCAGGAGACAGCTTTCGGACACTGAAGCTTTCTTT
>NA|TRBV14|TRBJ2-3|few
CASSPHRVDTQYF
TGTGCCAGCAGCCCTCACAGGGTGGATACGCAGTATTTT
>TRBD1|TRBV29-1|TRBJ2-7|NA
CSVWGTGGDEQYF
TGCAGCGTTTGGGGGACAGGGGGCGACGAGCAGTACTTC
>TRBD2|TRBV5-1|TRBJ2-7|NA
CASSPGLAGSRSSSYEQYF
TGCGCCAGCAGCCCCGGGCTAGCGGGGTCCAGGTCCTCCTCCTACGAGCAGTACTTC
>NA|TRBV19|TRBJ1-2|NA
CARANYGYTF
TGTGCCCGGGCGAACTATGGCTACACCTTC
>NA|TRBV6-4|TRBJ2-2|NA
CASSDGPSGELFF
TGTGCCAGCAGTGACGGACCAAGCGGGGAGCTGTTTTTT
>NA|TRBV5-1|TRBJ2-5|NA
CASSQDSLGRETQYF
TGCGCCAGCAGTCAGGACAGTCTTGGTAGGGAGACCCAGTACTTC
>TRBD2|TRBV6-1|TRBJ2-7|NA
CASILAGGFEQYF
TGTGCCAGCATCTTAGCGGGAGGGTTCGAGCAGTACTTC
>TRBD2|TRBV5-6|TRBJ2-5|NA
CASSSPLAESQETQYF
TGTGCCAGCAGCTCGCCCCTAGCGGAATCCCAAGAGACCCAGTACTTC
>NA|TRBV4-3|TRBJ2-7|NA
CASSQDPWAPYEQYF
TGCGCCAGCAGCCAAGATCCCTGGGCACCCTACGAGCAGTACTTC
>NA|TRBV2|TRBJ1-4|NA
CASSESVSGKLFF
TGTGCCAGCAGTGAATCAGTTTCCGGCAAACTGTTTTTT
>TRBD1|TRBV4-3|TRBJ1-5|NA
CASSQDQGGGKPQHF
TGCGCCAGCAGCCAAGATCAAGGGGGCGGGAAGCCCCAGCATTTT
>NA|TRBV5-4|TRBJ2-3|NA
CASSNPTDTQYF
TGTGCCAGCAGTAACCCCACAGATACGCAGTATTTT
>NA|TRBV2|TRBJ2-4|NA
CASSEAGDMSKNIQYF
TGTGCCAGCAGTGAAGCGGGGGATATGTCCAAAAACATTCAGTACTTC
>TRBD2|TRBV6-5|TRBJ2-1|NA
CASSLAGNYNEQFF
TGTGCCAGCAGCCTAGCGGGCAACTACAATGAGCAGTTCTTC
>NA|TRBV4-3|TRBJ1-2|NA
CASSQGVGWGYGYTF
TGCGCCAGCAGCCAAGGGGTCGGGTGGGGCTATGGCTACACCTTC
>NA|TRBV30|TRBJ2-7|NA
CAWNPGRSYEQYF
TGTGCCTGGAACCCGGGCCGATCCTACGAGCAGTACTTC
>TRBD2|TRBV18|TRBJ2-1|once
CASSSSSGSVEDEQFF
TGTGCCAGCTCAAGCTCTAGCGGGAGTGTTGAAGATGAGCAGTTCTTC
>NA|TRBV5-4|TRBJ2-5|NA
CASSLAAEETQYF
TGTGCCAGCAGCTTAGCGGCAGAAGAGACCCAGTACTTC